This paragraph covers one TCR beta chain sequence. There is no known antigen for this receptor. No much larger clonotype is one base removed from it; base qualities were not supplied. The source of the sample is a study of blood T cell repertoires in COVID-19 (dated by TCRdb to the early 2020s). About the investigation overall: The collaborator samples originated in the United States, Italy and Spain and spanned the acute and convalescent phases of COVID-19. Subjects who had been exposed to COVID-19, were actively infected with it, or had recovered from it provided the deeply sampled blood TCRbeta repertoires that made up the dataset. Where available, HLA class I and class II types were obtained from metadata supplied by the sample provider rather than from assay-based typing. The prospective study material was composed of cDNA or gDNA derived from T cells, B-cell-depleted T cells, or PBMCs. The samples were drawn from the first 160 participants of the ongoing ImmuneRACE study and from roughly 1,300 subjects provided by 6 global collaborators. The repertoires were released in a freely available public database meant as a resource for research on the immune response to SARS-CoV-2. Nearly every sample came with metadata listing a de-identified subject ID, COVID-19 status, age in years and sex.

CDR1 SGHNT and CDR2 YENEEA are derived from the germline V gene. Germline trimming: 6 bases from V, 1 base from J; junction bases outside gene matches: 2. Counted from cysteine to phenylalanine, this CDR3 has 14 amino acids. Of the read, only the CDR3 DNA is kept; its 42 bases are in frame from base 1. TCRbeta CDR3 regions were amplified from genomic DNA using the immunoSEQ Assay, a bias-controlled multiplex PCR. The authors' analysis ran thus. Within the assay, amplification of reference gene primers was used to estimate how many nucleated cells each sample contained. Sequence reads were collapsed and filtered to measure the absolute abundance of every unique TCRbeta CDR3 rearrangement. For each sample, productive Simpson clonality was calculated as the square root of Simpson's diversity index across productive rearrangements. Imported from immuneACCESS, the table was reduced by TCRdb to in-frame sequences with V and J called. These copies leave out some clones; in studies compared against another copy, an unresolved V gene accounts for under half, and the cause of the remainder is not known. That table is the source of V, J and clone size, and D and trimming were worked out from the DNA. The sample includes some 340,000 clones, with 85% observed a single time. The ten largest clonotypes hold roughly 3.4% of the sample.

Collaborating institutions collected whole blood in K2EDTA tubes following their own protocols. For TCRbeta analysis, collaborators shipped samples in one of three forms: frozen whole blood, isolated PBMCs, or DNA extracted from either of those sample types. Broader findings and caveats from the paper: Clinical and demographic metadata were provided uncurated, with the amount varying by source and participant.

The source material was peripheral blood. This clonotype originated in a woman aged 18-29 years with acute or convalescent COVID-19. The sequence is built from TRBV11-3 and TRBJ2-2, with 7 bases aligning to TRBD1. The nucleotide sequence reads as follows: TGTGCCAGCAGTTGGACAGGGAACACCGGGGAGCTGTTTTTT. The translation is CASSWTGNTGELFF.